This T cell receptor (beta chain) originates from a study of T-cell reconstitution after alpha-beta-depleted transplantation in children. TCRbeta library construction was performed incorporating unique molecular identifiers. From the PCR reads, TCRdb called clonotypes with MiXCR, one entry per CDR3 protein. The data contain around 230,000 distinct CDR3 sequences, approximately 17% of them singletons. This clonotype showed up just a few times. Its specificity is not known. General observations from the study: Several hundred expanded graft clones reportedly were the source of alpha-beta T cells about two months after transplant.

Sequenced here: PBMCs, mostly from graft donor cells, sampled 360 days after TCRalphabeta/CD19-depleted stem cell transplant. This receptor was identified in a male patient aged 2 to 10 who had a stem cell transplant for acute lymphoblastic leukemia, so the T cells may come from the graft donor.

For the CDR3, the DNA is TGCGCCAGCAGCCACGAGGGGTTGGCTTGGAACACTGAAGCTTTCTTT. Translating gives CASSHEGLAWNTEAFF. The genes are TRBV4-3 and TRBJ1-1; D may be TRBD1 (5 bases). CDR1 is LGHNA and CDR2 is YSLEER in the germline V gene. Trimming removed 3 bases at V and 1 base at J, with 15 bases between. The CDR3 is made up of 16 amino acids.